One and the same sample provided the 11 T cell receptor beta chains below, sequenced in a study of identifying expanded T cells in peripheral blood. Assay used: immunoSEQ multiplex PCR; TCRdb lists only in-frame clones, some missing. Altogether some 100,000 clones are present, around 90% being singletons, with the ten largest covering 8% to 9%. Sample: blood. Every receptor here comes from a person aged 18 to 75 in good health.

The CDR3 loop reads CASSDSVLNTEAFF. The CDR3 nucleotides read TGTGCCAGCAGTGATTCGGTTCTGAACACTGAAGCTTTCTTT. The chain combines TRBV6-1 with TRBJ1-1; D unclear. Trimming took 3 bases from V and 0 from J, leaving 8 bases between them. Germline V gene lookup returns CDR1 MNHNS and CDR2 SASEGT. CDR3 length equals 14 residues.

V is TRBV5-5 and J is TRBJ1-1, with D possibly matching TRBD1 (6 bases). The V gene lost 5 bases and the J gene lost 1 base, with 12 bases spanning the gap. The CDR3 spans 14 residues. Looked up from germline, CDR1 is SGHKS and CDR2 is YYEKEE (reference sequence). The CDR3: CASSFRGANTEAFF. The CDR3 nucleotides read TGTGCCAGCAGTTTCAGGGGTGCGAACACTGAAGCTTTCTTT.

J is TRBJ2-2 and V is TRBV2, with TRBD1 identical over 7 bases. Germline CDR1 SNHLY, CDR2 FYNNEI. The trim removed 6 bases at V and 1 base at J, leaving 2 bases unmatched. This CDR3 comprises 14 residues. This CDR3 is CASSRQGNTGELFF. The CDR3 nucleotides read TGTGCCAGCAGCCGACAGGGGAACACCGGGGAGCTGTTTTTT.

The chain carries TRBV19 and TRBJ2-1; tentatively, D is TRBD2 (6 bases). This CDR3 is built from 16 residues. V shed 5 bases and J shed 5 bases, with 19 bases lying between them. Germline CDR1 reads LNHDA; CDR2 reads SQIVND (reference sequence). The CDR3, as DNA: TGTGCCAGTAGTCACCCAAGTGGGGGGACTCACAATGAGCAGTTCTTC. Translating gives CASSHPSGGTHNEQFF.

The chain uses TRBV5-1 and TRBJ2-2, with TRBD2 identical over 8 bases. Per the germline V gene, CDR1 is SGHRS and CDR2 is YFSETQ. Trimming cost V 7 bases and J 5 bases; bases outside gene matches: 4. CDR3 length: 13 amino acids. The CDR3 spells CASGTSGTGELFF. CDR3 DNA: TGCGCCAGCGGGACTAGTGGAACCGGGGAGCTGTTTTTT.

V is TRBV28 and J is TRBJ1-2; 8 nucleotides agree with TRBD1. The trim removed 0 bases at V and 2 bases at J, leaving 2 bases unmatched. CDR1 and CDR2 (germline): MDHEN, SYDVKM. The CDR3 runs to 15 residues. CDR3 in DNA: TGTGCCAGCAGTTTATGGGCAGGGGGCAACTATGGCTACACCTTC. It is translated as CASSLWAGGNYGYTF.

The chain combines TRBV9 with TRBJ2-5, with a tentative D call TRBD2 (6 bases). The CDR3 extends over 16 amino acids. Per the germline V gene, CDR1 is SGDLS and CDR2 is YYNGEE. The V end lost 0 bases, the J end lost 1 base, and 13 bases lay between the germline ends. The CDR3 spells CASSVAPSAGQETQYF. The CDR3 DNA sequence: TGTGCCAGCAGCGTAGCCCCTTCAGCGGGCCAAGAGACCCAGTACTTC.

The V call is TRBV6-6, the J call TRBJ1-2; tentatively, D is TRBD1 (5 bases). The CDR3 is 15 residues long. From germline, CDR1 is MNHNY and CDR2 SVGAGI (reference sequence). Trimming removed 0 bases from V and 6 bases from J, with 14 bases in between. The CDR3 region has the DNA TGTGCCAGCAGTTACTCGGGGGGAGAATGGAATGGCTACACCTTC. It codes for CASSYSGGEWNGYTF.

The chain uses TRBV7-2 and TRBJ1-4; D not resolved. CDR1 is SGHTA and CDR2 is FQGNSA in the germline V gene. This CDR3 is 14 amino acids long. V dropped 1 base and J dropped 3 bases, with 6 bases sitting between them. CDR3 in amino acids: CASSLVAANEKLFF. The CDR3, as DNA: TGTGCCAGCAGCTTAGTGGCAGCTAATGAAAAACTGTTTTTT.

The CDR3: CASSQGMGAQPQHF. The CDR3 DNA reads TGTGCCAGCAGCCAGGGCATGGGGGCTCAGCCCCAGCATTTT. The V gene is TRBV13, the J gene TRBJ1-5; D might be TRBD1 (6 bases). Germline V lookup: CDR1 PRHDT, CDR2 FYEKMQ (reference sequence). The CDR3 loop spans 14 amino acids. Trimming removed 5 bases from V and 6 bases from J, with 14 bases in between. The full variable domain, in which reference TRBV13 and TRBJ1-5 provide the parts outside the CDR3, is AAGVIQSPRHLIKEKRETATLKCYPIPRHDTVYWYQQGPGQDPQFLISFYEKMQSDKGSIPDRFSAQQFSDYHSELNMSSLELGDSALYFCASSQGMGAQPQHFGDGTRLSIL.

The J gene is TRBJ1-1, the V gene TRBV10-1; the match to TRBD1 covers 9 bases. The V segment lost 5 bases and the J segment 7 bases; nucleotides outside the gene matches: 2. The CDR3 covers 12 residues. Germline lookup yields CDR1 WNHNN and CDR2 SYGVQD (reference sequence). In nucleotides, the CDR3 is TGCGCCAGCAGTAGGGACAGGGATGAAGCTTTCTTT. The encoded protein is CASSRDRDEAFF.